Below are 22 T cell receptor beta chains sequenced from a single sample in a study of blood T cell repertoires in COVID-19. Clones were read by immunoSEQ multiplex PCR, and TCRdb kept only the in-frame ones, dropping some. Of 200,000 or so clones listed, roughly 90% were seen once; the top ten hold 2.2%. Material for sequencing was peripheral blood. The receptors shown here come from a woman in her forties or fifties with acute or convalescent COVID-19.

The V gene is TRBV6-5, the J gene TRBJ1-2; possible D gene TRBD1, 6 bases. The CDR3 consists of 15 residues. Germline CDR1 MNHEY, CDR2 SVGAGI. V shed 6 bases and J shed 3 bases, with 17 bases lying between them. The CDR3 DNA sequence: TGTGCCAGCAGCCCCGTCGGGGGGCAGCACTATGGCTACACCTTC. The encoded protein is CASSPVGGQHYGYTF.

The chain links TRBV5-4 to TRBJ1-2, with 9 bases that match TRBD1. The CDR3 sequence is 14 residues long. Germline CDR1 reads SGHNT; CDR2 reads YYREEE (reference sequence). V shed 4 bases and J 7 bases; nucleotides not matched to a gene: 8. CDR3 sequence (DNA): TGTGCCAGCAGCCCGGGACAGGGTCGTTCTGGCTACACCTTC. Amino acids: CASSPGQGRSGYTF.

This chain links TRBV19 with TRBJ1-3; weak D call: TRBD1 (5 bases). The CDR3 loop spans 14 amino acids. Germline V gene lookup returns CDR1 LNHDA and CDR2 SQIVND (reference sequence). Trimming removed 5 bases from V and 2 bases from J, with 10 bases in between. CDR3 protein: CASSPGTAGNTIYF. Here the CDR3 DNA reads TGTGCCAGTAGTCCGGGGACTGCTGGAAACACCATATATTTT.

The chain links TRBV7-2 to TRBJ2-3, with TRBD1 identical over 7 bases. This CDR3 has 14 residues. Trimming removed 2 bases from V and 1 base from J; junction bases left unmatched: 0. Germline lookup yields CDR1 SGHTA and CDR2 FQGNSA. CDR3 DNA sequence: TGTGCCAGCAGCTTAAGGGGGCGCACAGATACGCAGTATTTT. It codes for CASSLRGRTDTQYF.

This chain uses TRBV4-3 with TRBJ2-7; 9 bases are shared with TRBD1. Trimming took 2 bases from V and 6 from J; bases not matched to a gene: 2. The CDR3 runs 13 residues. Germline lookup yields CDR1 LGHNA and CDR2 YSLEER. CDR3 region: CASSQMDRGEQYF. In nucleotides, the CDR3 is TGCGCCAGCAGCCAAATGGACAGGGGCGAGCAGTACTTC.

V is TRBV30 and J is TRBJ2-5, with D possibly matching TRBD2 (6 bases). V lost 3 bases, J lost 4 bases, and 12 bases lay in between. This CDR3 region has 13 residues. Germline CDR1 is GTSNPN and CDR2 is SVGIG (reference sequence). The CDR3 reads CAWSASGVETQYF. The CDR3 region has the DNA TGTGCCTGGAGCGCATCGGGGGTAGAGACCCAGTACTTC.

This chain connects TRBV7-2 to TRBJ1-2; 8 bases match TRBD1. Losses at the gene ends were 3 bases for V and 3 bases for J; bases not matched to a gene: 3. CDR1 SGHTA and CDR2 FQGNSA come from the germline V gene. The CDR3 sequence is 14 residues long. The CDR3: CASSLTGDYYGYTF. In nucleotides, the CDR3 is TGTGCCAGCAGCTTGACAGGGGACTACTATGGCTACACCTTC.

The V and J genes are TRBV6-6 and TRBJ2-7; no clear D gene. The CDR3 has 14 amino acids. V lost 2 bases and J 2 bases, leaving 10 bases between the germline ends. Germline V gives CDR1 MNHNY, CDR2 SVGAGI (reference sequence). CDR3 coding DNA: TGTGCCAGCAGTTACGGCATGCCGCCCTACGAGCAGTACTTC. The encoded protein is CASSYGMPPYEQYF.

The V and J genes are TRBV6-6 and TRBJ2-2, with TRBD1 as a possible D gene (6 bases). Germline V gives CDR1 MNHNY, CDR2 SVGAGI (reference sequence). V shed 11 bases and J shed 0 bases, with 13 bases lying between them. CDR3 length equals 14 residues. The CDR3 loop is CAQGCLANTGELFF. CDR3 bases: TGTGCCCAGGGGTGTCTAGCGAACACCGGGGAGCTGTTTTTT.

The chain uses TRBV7-9 and TRBJ2-3, with 13 bases matching TRBD2. Losses at the gene ends were 5 bases for V and 5 bases for J; bases not matched to a gene: 7. The CDR3 is 16 amino acids. Germline lookup yields CDR1 SEHNR and CDR2 FQNEAQ (reference sequence). This chain's CDR3 is CASSLLAGGPGDTQYF. The CDR3, as DNA: TGTGCCAGCAGCCTACTAGCGGGGGGGCCGGGAGATACGCAGTATTTT.

This clone has only one observation. CDR3 loop: CASTEGALGISGNTIYF. The CDR3 coding sequence is TGTGCCAGTACCGAAGGGGCTTTAGGGATCTCTGGAAACACCATATATTTT. The chain carries TRBV19 and TRBJ1-3, with a tentative D call TRBD1 (5 bases). The ends were cut back, 7 bases at V and 0 bases at J, with 19 bases in the middle. Germline V gene data show CDR1 as LNHDA and CDR2 as SQIVND (reference sequence). This CDR3 is built from 17 residues.

This clone was observed a few times. V usage is TRBV6-2 or TRBV6-3 and J usage is TRBJ1-4; 10 positions agree with TRBD1. Germline-derived CDR1 and CDR2 are MNHEY and SVGEGT. The CDR3 has 16 amino acids. V trimming: 5 bases; J trimming: 5 bases; junction bases outside the gene matches: 8. The DNA of the CDR3 is TGTGCCAGCAGTGACACCGGGACAGGGGTGAATGAAAAACTGTTTTTT. Translating it yields CASSDTGTGVNEKLFF.

J is TRBJ2-5 and V is TRBV29-1; D remains unclear. V was clipped by 5 bases and J by 2 bases, with 12 bases between them. Germline loops: CDR1 SQVTM, CDR2 ANQGSEA. This CDR3 has 13 amino acids. The CDR3 DNA is TGCAGCGTTCTTCTAGTTCCTCAAGAGACCCAGTACTTC. Translating it yields CSVLLVPQETQYF. Filled out from reference TRBV29-1 and TRBJ2-5, the complete variable domain reads SAVISQKPSRDICQRGTSLTIQCQVDSQVTMMFWYRQQPGQSLTLIATANQGSEATYESGFVIDKFPISRPNLTFSTLTVSNMSPEDSSIYLCSVLLVPQETQYFGPGTRLLVL.

The chain employs TRBV6-5 and TRBJ2-7; 9 positions agree with TRBD2. In germline, CDR1 is MNHEY, CDR2 SVGAGI. This CDR3 spans 16 amino acids. V was clipped by 2 bases and J by 1 base; unmatched bases: 6. CDR3 coding DNA: TGTGCCAGCAGTTACCCCATGACTAGCGGTTCCTACGAGCAGTACTTC. Its protein is CASSYPMTSGSYEQYF.

V gene TRBV7-2 combines with J gene TRBJ2-2; tentative D call: TRBD1 (5 bases). The CDR3 runs 14 residues. Trimming left V 1 base short and J 4 bases short, with 7 bases between. Germline loops: CDR1 SGHTA, CDR2 FQGNSA. The CDR3 sequence: CASSLDRGTGELFF. CDR3 DNA sequence: TGTGCCAGCAGCTTAGATAGGGGCACCGGGGAGCTGTTTTTT.

The rearrangement links TRBV6-6 to TRBJ2-5, with 9 bases that match TRBD2. The V segment lost 2 bases and the J segment 5 bases; nucleotides outside the gene matches: 6. The germline gives CDR1 MNHNY, CDR2 SVGAGI (reference sequence). CDR3 size: 15 residues. CDR3 sequence (DNA): TGTGCCAGCAGTTACCCGCGGGGGGGTGGGGAGACCCAGTACTTC. Its translation: CASSYPRGGGETQYF.

V is TRBV5-6 and J is TRBJ1-2; 9 nucleotides align to TRBD1. Germline V CDR1 and CDR2: SGHDT, YYEEEE. V trimming: 2 bases; J trimming: 4 bases; junction bases outside the gene matches: 3. The CDR3 is 14 residues long. CDR3 nucleotide sequence: TGTGCCAGCAGCTTCGGGACAGGGATCTATGGCTACACCTTC. Its translation: CASSFGTGIYGYTF.

The V gene is TRBV6-5, the J gene TRBJ1-2; tentative D call: TRBD1 (6 bases). The CDR3 runs to 13 residues. Germline assignment: CDR1 MNHEY and CDR2 SVGAGI. The V and J ends lost 2 bases and 8 bases respectively, with 12 bases between them. The DNA of the CDR3 is TGTGCCAGCAGTTACCTAACAGGGAACGGCTACACCTTC. Translated, it gives CASSYLTGNGYTF.

The genes are TRBV19 and TRBJ1-1; D is ambiguous. The CDR3 is 13 residues long. Germline V gene data show CDR1 as LNHDA and CDR2 as SQIVND (reference sequence). Between the trimmed V and J ends, which lost 1 base and 5 bases, there was a span of 8 bases. Written as DNA, the CDR3 is TGTGCCAGTAGTATAGGGGCCTTGACTGAAGCTTTCTTT. As protein: CASSIGALTEAFF.

The rearrangement uses TRBV25-1 and TRBJ1-3; D not resolved. The V and J ends lost 4 bases and 0 bases respectively, with 16 bases between them. Looked up from germline, CDR1 is MGHDK and CDR2 is SYGVNS. The CDR3 has 17 residues. CDR3 nucleotides: TGTGCCAGCAGTGCCCGAACGGAGATTTTCTCTGGAAACACCATATATTTT. Its translation is CASSARTEIFSGNTIYF.

This chain uses TRBV19 with TRBJ2-2, with TRBD2 matching 10 bases. J was trimmed by 3 bases and V by 5 bases; bases with no gene match: 3. This CDR3 contains 15 residues. Germline CDR1 and CDR2: LNHDA and SQIVND (reference sequence). CDR3 DNA: TGTGCCAGTAGTGATAGCGGGAGGTACACCGGGGAGCTGTTTTTT. Translated, it gives CASSDSGRYTGELFF.

The genes are TRBV5-5 and TRBJ2-5; a possible D gene is TRBD1 (6 bases). V was trimmed by 6 bases and J by 5 bases, leaving 26 bases between them. The CDR3 length is 17 residues. Germline CDR1 reads SGHKS; CDR2 reads YYEKEE (reference sequence). The CDR3 sequence is CASILWAGELNVETQYF. The CDR3 nucleotides are TGTGCCAGCATCCTGTGGGCAGGGGAGTTAAATGTCGAGACCCAGTACTTC.